This T cell receptor beta chain was profiled in a study of Graves' ophthalmopathy and Graves' hyperthyroidism. Study-level points and caveats: Both an approximately 71% sensitivity and an approximately 72% specificity characterized the model's predictions of ophthalmopathy progression.

The CDR3 is made up of 18 amino acids. V was pared by 1 base and J by 3 bases, with 10 bases of the junction left unmatched. Looked up from germline, CDR1 is LGHNT and CDR2 is FRNRAP. This clonotype was found many times. The antigen remains unidentified. Researchers turned away patients with other autoimmune diseases, uncontrolled infections, pregnancy or lactation. The authors amplified TCR beta CDR3 regions from RNA transcripts. First-round RT-PCR employed HTBI primers, with a second-round multiplex PCR after it. TCRdb independently ran MiXCR on the multiplex PCR reads; one entry per CDR3 protein. The sample shows about half a million distinct CDR3 sequences, 14% of them seen only once.

The receptor was derived from a woman in her twenties or thirties with Graves' ophthalmopathy. The material sequenced was blood. The chain recombines TRBV12-5 with TRBJ2-7; 12 bases line up with TRBD2. The CDR3 region has the DNA TGTGCTAGTGGTTTGGAGGGACTAGCGGGTTTTGTTAGCTACGAGCAGTACTTC. This codes for CASGLEGLAGFVSYEQYF.